This T cell receptor (beta chain) is drawn from a study of control samples from healthy donors and cancer patients (dated by TCRdb to 2019 to 2021). On this clone itself: Its antigen has not been determined. No base-level quality is on record; no much larger clone is a single base apart.

Library preparation used the immunoSEQ multiplex PCR assay. TCRdb provides this immuneACCESS table in a form limited to in-frame rearrangements. Some clones are lacking; in checked studies, under half of them reflect an unresolved V gene, and why the rest are absent is not known. The sample records roughly 73,000 clones, approximately 92% of which are singletons. 5% to 6% of the sample is in the top ten clones. Deletion took 6 bases off V and 7 bases off J, with a span of 17 bases between the germline ends. From a lookup of the germline V gene, CDR1 and CDR2 are MDHEN and SYDVKM. The CDR3 holds 14 amino acids from the cysteine to the phenylalanine. The CDR3 DNA has 42 bases and is translated from base 1.

Sample: blood. The V gene is TRBV28 and the J gene is TRBJ2-3; the D region is possibly TRBD1 or TRBD2, each matching across 5 bases. This TCR derives from a woman aged 60-75 years in good health. The DNA sequence is as follows: TGTGCCAGCAGCACCGGGACGGACATCTATACGCAGTATTTT. The encoded protein is CASSTGTDIYTQYF.